The 21 T cell receptor beta chains below come from one sample, sequenced in a study of blood T cell repertoires in COVID-19. Assay: immunoSEQ multiplex PCR; the TCRdb copy retains only in-frame clones and omits some. The sample shows fewer than 400,000 clones, about 89% of them seen only once. The specimen was PBMCs or T cells enriched from blood (not recorded which). Receptor source: a man in his sixties who had recovered from COVID-19.

The chain combines TRBV3-1 (or the pseudogene TRBV3-2) with TRBJ2-3; tentative D call: TRBD2 (6 bases). Germline values: CDR1 LGHDT, CDR2 YNNKEL (reference sequence). Trimming took 1 base from V and 7 from J, leaving 12 bases between them. The CDR3 length is 14 residues. For the CDR3, the DNA is TGTGCCAGCAGCCAAGGCGGGACTTATCATACGCAGTATTTT. Its protein product is CASSQGGTYHTQYF.

This clone was seen only once. The chain couples TRBV7-2 to TRBJ2-7, with TRBD2 matching 8 bases. Germline lookup yields CDR1 SGHTA and CDR2 FQGNSA. With V trimmed by 1 base and J by 4 bases, 9 bases remained unmatched. The CDR3 is 16 amino acids. CDR3 nucleotides: TGTGCCAGCAGCTTAGAACCAAGCGGGAGAGGATACGAGCAGTACTTC. It is translated as CASSLEPSGRGYEQYF.

This chain links TRBV6-5 with TRBJ1-1, with D maybe TRBD1 (6 bases). This CDR3 is built from 13 residues. CDR1 is MNHEY, CDR2 SVGAGI, per germline. Deletions cut 6 bases from V and 7 bases from J, with 15 bases between. The CDR3, as DNA: TGTGCCAGCAGCCTAGACAGGACGAGTGAAGCTTTCTTT. This sequence encodes CASSLDRTSEAFF.

This chain links TRBV15 with TRBJ2-3, with 14 bases matching TRBD2. V shed 3 bases, J shed 5 bases, and the junction held 4 bases outside the gene matches. Germline-derived CDR1 and CDR2 are LNHNV and YYDKDF (reference sequence). The CDR3 loop spans 16 amino acids. The CDR3 spells CATSRGLAGVVDTQYF. The CDR3 nucleotides are TGTGCCACCAGCAGGGGACTAGCGGGAGTGGTAGATACGCAGTATTTT.

The chain is built from TRBV10-3 and TRBJ1-3, with TRBD1 as a possible D gene (5 bases). Germline CDR1 is ENHRY and CDR2 is SYGVKD. The V end was cut by 4 bases, the J end by 0 bases, with 10 bases between. This CDR3 spans 15 amino acids. Here the CDR3 DNA reads TGTGCCATCAGTGCGGGGGACTCCTCTGGAAACACCATATATTTT. Encoded protein: CAISAGDSSGNTIYF.

V and J are TRBV30 and TRBJ1-3; D is perhaps TRBD1 (5 bases). CDR3 length: 14 amino acids. Deletions cut 2 bases from V and 0 bases from J, with 8 bases between. Looked up from germline, CDR1 is GTSNPN and CDR2 is SVGIG (reference sequence). CDR3 DNA sequence: TGTGCCTGGAGTACAGGCCTCTCTGGAAACACCATATATTTT. Encoded protein: CAWSTGLSGNTIYF.

This chain connects TRBV6-1 to TRBJ1-3; D might be TRBD1 (6 bases). Germline CDR1 and CDR2: MNHNS and SASEGT. The CDR3 length is 14 residues. V was trimmed by 0 bases and J by 7 bases, leaving 10 bases between them. CDR3: CASSEALRGNTIYF. The CDR3 DNA is TGTGCCAGCAGTGAAGCGCTCAGGGGTAACACCATATATTTT.

The CDR3 protein is CASSYRDRGRFEAFF. For the CDR3, the DNA is TGTGCCAGCAGTTACCGGGACAGGGGGCGCTTTGAAGCTTTCTTT. The genes are TRBV6-6 and TRBJ1-1, with 12 bases lining up with TRBD1. The junction had 5 bases not matched to a gene; V was cut back by 2 bases and J by 7 bases. Germline V gene data show CDR1 as MNHNY and CDR2 as SVGAGI (reference sequence). This CDR3 contains 15 residues.

The rearrangement uses TRBV5-1 and TRBJ2-1; D gene unclear. Germline CDR1 is SGHRS and CDR2 is YFSETQ. V was cut by 4 bases and J by 5 bases, with 10 bases left in between. This CDR3 region has 13 residues. The CDR3 DNA reads as TGCGCCAGCAGCCTTCTCGCAGACAATGAGCAGTTCTTC. Translation gives CASSLLADNEQFF.

This chain uses TRBV6-5 with TRBJ2-7; 8 bases align to TRBD2. CDR3 length: 15 residues. Germline loops: CDR1 MNHEY, CDR2 SVGAGI. The V and J ends lost 7 bases and 5 bases, in that order; junction bases with no gene match: 13. CDR3 nucleotide sequence: TGTGCCAGCACCCCGGGGGGGGACCACGAGGACGAGCAGTACTTC. Its translation: CASTPGGDHEDEQYF.

The chain combines TRBV24-1 with TRBJ2-2; D call uncertain. This CDR3 contains 18 residues. V lost 1 base, J lost 4 bases, and 18 bases lay in between. Germline V gives CDR1 KGHDR, CDR2 SFDVKD. CDR3 sequence reads: CATSDFAPGRLGTGELFF. CDR3 sequence (DNA): TGTGCCACCAGTGATTTCGCACCAGGCCGGCTCGGCACCGGGGAGCTGTTTTTT.

The chain links TRBV9 to TRBJ1-2; maybe TRBD1 (5 bases). Per germline, CDR1 SGDLS and CDR2 YYNGEE. V was clipped by 0 bases and J by 2 bases, with 8 bases between them. This CDR3 contains 14 residues. The CDR3 DNA is TGTGCCAGCAGCGTAGACCAGGGAAACTATGGCTACACCTTC. Its protein is CASSVDQGNYGYTF.

V gene TRBV5-1 combines with J gene TRBJ2-5, with a tentative D call TRBD1 (8 bases). Trimming cost V 4 bases and J 7 bases, with 14 bases left between them. CDR1 and CDR2 (germline): SGHRS, YFSETQ. The CDR3 has 13 residues. The CDR3 coding sequence is TGCGCCAGCAGCCGGACAGGGACTATGACCCAGTACTTC. This gives the protein CASSRTGTMTQYF.

The V call is TRBV7-2, the J call TRBJ1-6; D possibly corresponds to TRBD1 (6 bases). This CDR3 is 15 amino acids long. Germline V gives CDR1 SGHTA, CDR2 FQGNSA. Trimming removed 1 base at V and 8 bases at J, with 12 bases between. CDR3 nucleotides: TGTGCCAGCAGCTTAGTGCAGGGGATGGATTCACCCCTCCACTTT. Protein: CASSLVQGMDSPLHF.

This rearrangement joins TRBV19 to TRBJ2-1; 8 bases match TRBD2. After removal of 6 bases from V and 8 bases from J, the junction contained 9 bases not matched to a gene. CDR1 LNHDA and CDR2 SQIVND come from the germline V gene (reference sequence). The CDR3 is 14 amino acids. For the CDR3, the DNA is TGTGCCAGTAGCACCGGGACTAGGGGGTATGAGCAGTTCTTC. Its translation is CASSTGTRGYEQFF.

This chain joins TRBV15 and TRBJ2-1; TRBD2 matches at 12 bases. The CDR3 consists of 18 residues. Germline assignment: CDR1 LNHNV and CDR2 YYDKDF (reference sequence). The junction had 5 bases not matched to a gene; V was cut back by 0 bases and J by 2 bases. In nucleotides, the CDR3 is TGTGCCACCAGCAGAGATTGGCTAGCGGGAGGGGCCTACAATGAGCAGTTCTTC. Encoded protein: CATSRDWLAGGAYNEQFF.

This chain uses TRBV7-9 with TRBJ1-2; 9 bases agree with TRBD1. Germline CDR1 and CDR2: SEHNR and FQNEAQ (reference sequence). J was trimmed by 3 bases and V by 3 bases; bases with no gene match: 8. This CDR3 contains 16 residues. The CDR3: CASSLDRGLRDYGYTF. DNA of the CDR3: TGTGCCAGCAGCTTGGACAGGGGCTTAAGGGACTATGGCTACACCTTC.

The rearrangement uses TRBV2 and TRBJ1-1; 11 bases match TRBD1. Germline-derived CDR1 and CDR2 are SNHLY and FYNNEI. This CDR3 has 14 amino acids. V was pared by 6 bases and J by 9 bases, with 9 bases of the junction left unmatched. CDR3 region: CASSEYGQGAQAFF. In DNA, the CDR3 is TGTGCCAGCAGCGAATACGGACAGGGGGCACAAGCTTTCTTT.

The rearrangement uses TRBV2 and TRBJ1-2; the match to TRBD1 covers 8 bases. Germline V CDR1 and CDR2: SNHLY, FYNNEI. The junction had 6 bases not matched to a gene; V was cut back by 6 bases and J by 6 bases. This CDR3 is built from 13 residues. DNA of the CDR3: TGTGCCAGCAGCGGTCACAGGGGGGATGGCTACACCTTC. This encodes CASSGHRGDGYTF.

The chain couples TRBV27 to TRBJ2-1, with D possibly TRBD1 on 7 matching bases. The V end lost 3 bases, the J end lost 2 bases, and 11 bases lay between the germline ends. CDR1 and CDR2 from the germline V gene are MNHEY and SMNVEV (reference sequence). The CDR3 contains 15 residues. In DNA, the CDR3 is TGTGCCAGCAGTTTGCGGGACAGCCCCTACAATGAGCAGTTCTTC. Translated: CASSLRDSPYNEQFF.

This chain uses TRBV18 with TRBJ2-3; D might be TRBD2 (6 bases). Trimming left V 2 bases short and J 2 bases short, with 11 bases between. CDR1 is KGHSH and CDR2 is LQKENI in the germline V gene. The CDR3 loop spans 15 amino acids. The CDR3 region has the DNA TGTGCCAGCTCACCAGCGGGATTGGTCACAGATACGCAGTATTTT. It yields the protein CASSPAGLVTDTQYF. The whole variable domain, filled in from reference TRBV18 and TRBJ2-3, reads NAGVMQNPRHLVRRRGQEARLRCSPMKGHSHVYWYRQLPEEGLKFMVYLQKENIIDESGMPKERFSAEFPKEGPSILRIQQVVRGDSAAYFCASSPAGLVTDTQYFGPGTRLTVL.